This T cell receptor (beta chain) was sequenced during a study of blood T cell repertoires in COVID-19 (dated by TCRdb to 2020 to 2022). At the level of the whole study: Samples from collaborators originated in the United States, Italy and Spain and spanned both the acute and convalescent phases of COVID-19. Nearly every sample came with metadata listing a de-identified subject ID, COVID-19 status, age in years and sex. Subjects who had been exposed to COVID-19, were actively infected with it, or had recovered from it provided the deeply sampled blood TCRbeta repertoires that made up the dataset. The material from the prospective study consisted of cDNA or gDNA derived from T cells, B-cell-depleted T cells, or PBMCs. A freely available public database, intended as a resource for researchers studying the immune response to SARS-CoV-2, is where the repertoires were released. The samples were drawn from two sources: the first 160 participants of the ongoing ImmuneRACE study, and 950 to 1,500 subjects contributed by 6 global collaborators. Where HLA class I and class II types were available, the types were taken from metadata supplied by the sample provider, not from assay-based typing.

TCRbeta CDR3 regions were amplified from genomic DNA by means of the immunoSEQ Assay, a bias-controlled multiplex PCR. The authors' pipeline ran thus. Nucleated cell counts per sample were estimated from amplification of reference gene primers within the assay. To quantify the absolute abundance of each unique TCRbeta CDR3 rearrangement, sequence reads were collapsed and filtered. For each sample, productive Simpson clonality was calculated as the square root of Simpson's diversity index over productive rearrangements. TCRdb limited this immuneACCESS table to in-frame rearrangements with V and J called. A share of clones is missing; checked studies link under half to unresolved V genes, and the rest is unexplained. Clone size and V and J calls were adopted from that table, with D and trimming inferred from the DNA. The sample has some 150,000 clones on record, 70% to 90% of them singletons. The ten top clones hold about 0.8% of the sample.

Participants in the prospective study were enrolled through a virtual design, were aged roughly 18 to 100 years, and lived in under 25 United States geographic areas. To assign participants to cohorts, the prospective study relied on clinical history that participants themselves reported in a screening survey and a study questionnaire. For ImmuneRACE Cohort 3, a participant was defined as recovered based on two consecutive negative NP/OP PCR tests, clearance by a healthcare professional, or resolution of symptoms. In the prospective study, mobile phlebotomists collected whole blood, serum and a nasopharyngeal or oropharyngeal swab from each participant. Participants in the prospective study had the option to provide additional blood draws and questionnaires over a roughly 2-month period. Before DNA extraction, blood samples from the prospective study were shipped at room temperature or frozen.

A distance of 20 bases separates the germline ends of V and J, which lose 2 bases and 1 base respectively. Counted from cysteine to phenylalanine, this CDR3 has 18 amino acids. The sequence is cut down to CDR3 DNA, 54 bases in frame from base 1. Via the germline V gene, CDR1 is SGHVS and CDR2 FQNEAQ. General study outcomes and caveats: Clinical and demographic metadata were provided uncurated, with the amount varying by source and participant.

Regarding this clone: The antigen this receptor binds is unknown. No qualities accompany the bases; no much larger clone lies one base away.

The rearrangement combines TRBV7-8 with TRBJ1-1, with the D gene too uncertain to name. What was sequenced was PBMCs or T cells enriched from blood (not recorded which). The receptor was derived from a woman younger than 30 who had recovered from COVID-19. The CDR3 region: CASSLNTGVLGRNTEAFF. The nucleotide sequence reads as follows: TGTGCCAGCAGCTTAAATACCGGGGTTCTCGGAAGGAACACTGAAGCTTTCTTT.